Listed below are T cell receptor beta chains from one sample, sequenced in a study of blood T cell repertoires in COVID-19. Clones were read by immunoSEQ multiplex PCR, and TCRdb kept only the in-frame ones, dropping some. Of 200,000 to 250,000 clones in the sample, about four fifths were seen once. The sequencing input was peripheral blood. These receptors all stem from a woman aged 55-69 years with acute or convalescent COVID-19. Each CDR3 is given with its conserved first and last residue. A D gene is named only where the DNA matches it firmly. Size is omitted from some rows. Given values are once, few, many or a class for expanded clones.

cdr3_aa	cdr3_nt	d_call	v_call	clone_size	j_call
CATGSRIETEAFF	TGTGCCACCGGGTCTAGGATTGAAACTGAAGCTTTCTTT	-	TRBV11-2	once	TRBJ1-1
CASSWRGQGQETQYF	TGTGCCAGCAGCTGGAGAGGCCAGGGCCAAGAGACCCAGTACTTC	-	TRBV6-5	once	TRBJ2-5
CASSLVGRGRPYNEQFF	TGTGCCAGCAGCTTAGTCGGGCGGGGACGCCCATACAATGAGCAGTTCTTC	-	TRBV7-2	-	TRBJ2-1
CASGRSGGPDTQYF	TGTGCCAGCGGGAGAAGCGGGGGCCCAGATACGCAGTATTTT	TRBD2	TRBV9	once	TRBJ2-3
CASSLVRGGAIYQNIQYF	TGTGCCAGCAGCTTGGTACGCGGGGGGGCCATTTACCAAAACATTCAGTACTTC	TRBD2	TRBV5-5	few	TRBJ2-4
CASSQKQGATGNTIYF	TGTGCCAGCAGTCAGAAACAGGGGGCGACTGGAAACACCATATATTTT	TRBD1	TRBV6-6	-	TRBJ1-3
CASSLSGGRRGADTQYF	TGTGCCAGCAGTTTATCGGGGGGTAGGCGAGGCGCAGATACGCAGTATTTT	-	TRBV27	-	TRBJ2-3
CASNDRYNEQFF	TGTGCCAGTAATGACAGATACAATGAGCAGTTCTTC	-	TRBV19	-	TRBJ2-1
CASSVAGVTYEQYF	TGTGCCAGCAGCGTGGCGGGGGTCACCTACGAGCAGTACTTC	TRBD2	TRBV9	-	TRBJ2-7
CSVGIPGGINEKLFF	TGCAGCGTTGGGATCCCAGGGGGGATTAATGAAAAACTGTTTTTT	TRBD1	TRBV29-1	few	TRBJ1-4
CATSREGGEAFF	TGTGCCACCAGCAGAGAAGGGGGAGAAGCTTTCTTT	-	TRBV15	-	TRBJ1-1
CASSPHRVSTEAFF	TGTGCCAGCAGTCCCCACAGGGTGAGCACTGAAGCTTTCTTT	-	TRBV6-5	-	TRBJ1-1
CASSLGLTGTNTEAFF	TGCGCCAGCAGCTTGGGTTTGACAGGGACGAACACTGAAGCTTTCTTT	TRBD1	TRBV5-1	-	TRBJ1-1
CATSSFRGPQNIQYF	TGTGCCACCAGCTCCTTCAGGGGGCCCCAAAACATTCAGTACTTC	TRBD1	TRBV15	-	TRBJ2-4
CASSRQGTSYNSPLHF	TGTGCCAGCAGTAGGCAGGGGACCTCCTATAATTCACCCCTCCACTTT	-	TRBV2	-	TRBJ1-6
CASSEYERVAGNTIYF	TGTGCCAGCAGCGAATATGAACGGGTGGCTGGAAACACCATATATTTT	-	TRBV6-1	-	TRBJ1-3
CASSPTGLGNSPLHF	TGTGCCAGCAGTCCGACAGGGCTGGGGAATTCACCCCTCCACTTT	TRBD1	TRBV25-1	-	TRBJ1-6
CASSLSLSSYEQYF	TGTGCCAGCAGCTTGTCTCTCAGCTCCTACGAGCAGTACTTC	-	TRBV11-1	-	TRBJ2-7
CAWTESSYNEQFF	TGTGCCTGGACGGAGAGCTCCTACAATGAGCAGTTCTTC	-	TRBV30	-	TRBJ2-1
CASSYNRVYNEQFF	TGTGCCAGCAGTTACAACCGAGTCTACAATGAGCAGTTCTTC	-	TRBV6-2/TRBV6-3	-	TRBJ2-1
CAWIGSPGGYTF	TGTGCCTGGATCGGCTCTCCAGGAGGCTACACCTTC	-	TRBV30	few	TRBJ1-2
CASSLEQGRYTF	TGCGCCAGCAGCTTGGAACAGGGCCGCTACACCTTC	-	TRBV5-1	few	TRBJ1-2
CASSLLAGGQGEQFF	TGTGCCAGCAGTTTATTGGCGGGGGGGCAGGGTGAGCAGTTCTTC	TRBD2	TRBV27	-	TRBJ2-1